These 24 T cell receptor beta chains share one sample of origin, sequenced in a study of OX40 agonist ivuxolimab in advanced cancers. The protocol was immunoSEQ multiplex PCR, while the TCRdb copy is restricted to in-frame clones and leaves out a portion. The sample includes around 67,000 clones, 80% of them seen just once. Material: CD4+ or CD8+ T cells sorted from blood, obtained in a trial of the OX40 agonist ivuxolimab. These receptors were obtained from an adult with an advanced solid tumor such as melanoma, head and neck, liver or kidney cancer.

The V and J genes are TRBV6-5 and TRBJ2-1, with 8 bases that match TRBD2. Looked up from germline, CDR1 is MNHEY and CDR2 is SVGAGI. Unmatched junction bases numbered 11, after V lost 6 bases and J lost 7 bases. The length of the CDR3 is 15 residues. The CDR3 nucleotides are TGTGCCAGCAGCCGAACAGCGGGAGACCCTAATGAGCAGTTCTTC. Protein sequence: CASSRTAGDPNEQFF.

The rearrangement joins TRBV14 to TRBJ2-7; 7 nucleotides agree with TRBD2. V gave up 11 bases and J gave up 2 bases; unmatched junction bases: 15. The CDR3 contains 15 residues. Germline V CDR1 and CDR2: SGHDN, FVKESK. CDR3 amino acids: CAYAAAGRHPYEQYV. The CDR3 nucleotides read TGTGCCTACGCGGCAGCGGGGCGTCACCCCTACGAGCAGTACGTC.

The gene calls are TRBV27 and TRBJ1-2; D might be TRBD1 (6 bases). The CDR3 totals 14 residues. Trimming removed 0 bases at V and 4 bases at J, with 9 bases between. CDR1 and CDR2 (germline): MNHEY, SMNVEV (reference sequence). In nucleotides, the CDR3 is TGTGCCAGCAGTTTATCCAGGGGTAGCTATGGCTACACCTTC. It codes for CASSLSRGSYGYTF.

This chain uses TRBV4-1 with TRBJ2-6; no clear D gene. CDR1 and CDR2 from the germline V gene are MGHRA and YSYEKL. The ends were cut back, 3 bases at V and 0 bases at J, with 15 bases in the middle. This CDR3 is 18 amino acids long. CDR3 in DNA: TGCGCCAGCAGCCAGCCTCTTCCCCTAGACTCTGGGGCCAACGTCCTGACTTTC. Translated, it gives CASSQPLPLDSGANVLTF.

The V and J genes are TRBV7-2 and TRBJ2-7; D unclear. This CDR3 has 14 amino acids. The germline V gene encodes CDR1 SGHTA and CDR2 FQGNSA. The CDR3 DNA is TGTGCCAGCCCCGTCTTCGGTAGGTCCTACAAGCAGTACGTC. As protein: CASPVFGRSYKQYV.

The chain has TRBV18 and TRBJ1-3; D is unresolved. CDR3 size: 16 residues. Trimming stripped 3 bases from V and 0 bases from J, with 12 bases between. Germline assignment: CDR1 KGHSH and CDR2 LQKENI. The CDR3 bases are TGTGCCAGCTCACCGACCGTCGAAAACTCTGGAAACACCATATATTTT. Translated, it gives CASSPTVENSGNTIYF. The entire variable domain, with the rest obtained from reference TRBV18 and TRBJ1-3, is as follows: NAGVMQNPRHLVRRRGQEARLRCSPMKGHSHVYWYRQLPEEGLKFMVYLQKENIIDESGMPKERFSAEFPKEGPSILRIQQVVRGDSAAYFCASSPTVENSGNTIYFGEGSWLTVV.

J is TRBJ2-7 and V is TRBV7-2, with D unresolved. V was pared by 5 bases and J by 3 bases, with 11 bases between. This CDR3 has 13 amino acids. Germline assignment: CDR1 SGHTA and CDR2 FQGNSA. CDR3 nucleotide sequence: TGTGCCAGCAGCCGAGACACCCTCTACGAGCAGTACTTC. Residues: CASSRDTLYEQYF. Full variable domain (outside the CDR3, taken from reference TRBV7-2 and TRBJ2-7): GAGVSQSPSNKVTEKGKDVELRCDPISGHTALYWYRQSLGQGLEFLIYFQGNSAPDKSGLPSDRFSAERTGGSVSTLTIQRTQQEDSAVYLCASSRDTLYEQYFGPGTRLTVT.

The rearrangement joins TRBV2 to TRBJ1-5; D remains ambiguous. V was trimmed by 6 bases and J by 9 bases, leaving 18 bases between them. Germline values: CDR1 SNHLY, CDR2 FYNNEI. The CDR3 loop spans 14 amino acids. The CDR3 DNA sequence: TGTGCCAGCAGGCCCGGACGCAGGATGGGGCCCCAGCATTTT. It translates to CASRPGRRMGPQHF.

V usage is TRBV4-3 and J usage is TRBJ2-1; TRBD2 agrees at 14 bases. The ends lost 2 bases at V and 10 bases at J; junction bases unmatched: 19. The CDR3 is made up of 20 amino acids. CDR1 LGHNA and CDR2 YSLEER come from the germline V gene. The CDR3 region is CASSQTRTSGRQTRTREQFF. The CDR3 DNA follows: TGCGCCAGCAGCCAAACTAGGACTAGCGGGAGGCAAACTAGAACGAGGGAGCAGTTCTTC.

A few counts support this clone. This sequence joins TRBV4-1 and TRBJ1-1; TRBD1 aligns across 8 bases. The V gene end was trimmed by 2 bases and the J gene end by 5 bases; junction bases not matched to a gene: 7. The CDR3 loop spans 15 amino acids. Germline V gives CDR1 MGHRA, CDR2 YSYEKL. Here the CDR3 DNA reads TGCGCCAGCAGCCAACCCCGGGACAGGAGAACTGAAGCTTTCTTT. Translated, it gives CASSQPRDRRTEAFF.

This clone appeared once. The gene calls are TRBV4-1 and TRBJ1-2; 7 nucleotides align to TRBD1. There are 16 residues in the CDR3. J gave up 2 bases and V 0 bases, and 6 bases lay outside the gene matches. Germline CDR1 is MGHRA and CDR2 is YSYEKL. CDR3 coding DNA: TGCGCCAGCAGCCAAGACACAGGGGAAAGAAACTATGGCTACACCTTC. Its protein is CASSQDTGERNYGYTF.

This rearrangement joins TRBV28 to TRBJ2-7; TRBD2 might be the D (7 bases). The CDR3 is 14 amino acids. The germline V and J ends were trimmed by 7 bases and 1 base, with 14 bases remaining between them. Germline loops: CDR1 MDHEN, CDR2 SYDVKM. CDR3 bases: TGTGCCAGCACCTTGGGGGGGCTATCCTACGAGCAGTACTTC. This translates into CASTLGGLSYEQYF. The full variable domain, its missing parts supplied by reference TRBV28 and TRBJ2-7, is DVKVTQSSRYLVKRTGEKVFLECVQDMDHENMFWYRQDPGLGLRLIYFSYDVKMKEKGDIPEGYSVSREKKERFSLILESASTNQTSMYLCASTLGGLSYEQYFGPGTRLTVT.

This chain uses TRBV7-2 with TRBJ1-5, with no clear D. The germline V gene has CDR1 SGHTA and CDR2 FQGNSA. Trimming took 1 base from V and 6 from J, leaving 4 bases between them. This CDR3 is 12 amino acids long. The CDR3 nucleotides are TGTGCCAGCAGCTTAGGTCCTCAGCCCCAGCATTTT. It yields the protein CASSLGPQPQHF.

The chain combines TRBV19 with TRBJ2-7, with a tentative D call TRBD2 (6 bases). The CDR3 contains 16 residues. The germline gives CDR1 LNHDA, CDR2 SQIVND (reference sequence). V lost 5 bases and J lost 1, with 18 bases in between. The chain's CDR3 is CASSALEGRGSYEQYF. The CDR3 DNA reads as TGTGCCAGTAGTGCCCTGGAGGGGAGAGGGTCCTACGAGCAGTACTTC.

This chain connects TRBV11-1 to TRBJ1-1; D is uncertain. Germline V CDR1 and CDR2: SGHAT, FQDESV (reference sequence). This CDR3 is built from 11 residues. V dropped 2 bases and J dropped 6 bases, with 4 bases sitting between them. In DNA, the CDR3 is TGTGCCAGCAGCTTATTCCCTGAAGCTTTCTTT. It is translated as CASSLFPEAFF.

The chain recombines TRBV19 with TRBJ2-1; TRBD1 or TRBD2 may be the D gene (6 bases each). Trimming cost V 7 bases and J 3 bases, with 10 bases left between them. CDR1 LNHDA and CDR2 SQIVND come from the germline V gene (reference sequence). CDR3 length: 13 amino acids. The CDR3 nucleotides are TGTGCCAGTATGGGGGGCTTCTACAATGAGCAGTTCTTC. Amino acids: CASMGGFYNEQFF.

This chain links TRBV30 with TRBJ1-1; TRBD1 might be the D (5 bases). V was trimmed by 0 bases and J by 11 bases, leaving 16 bases between them. The CDR3 is 13 residues long. Germline CDR1 reads GTSNPN; CDR2 reads SVGIG (reference sequence). DNA for the CDR3: TGTGCCTGGAGTGTACGGGGGTCCGGAGGGGCTTTCTTT. Residues: CAWSVRGSGGAFF.

The V and J genes are TRBV7-3 and TRBJ1-2; D is ambiguous. The CDR3 is made up of 16 amino acids. Germline CDR1 reads SGHTA; CDR2 reads FQGTGA. V lost 4 bases, J lost 5 bases, and 20 bases lay in between. The CDR3 spells CASSSGPGRLGYGYTF. The CDR3 DNA follows: TGTGCCAGCAGCTCCGGGCCGGGGAGGTTGGGGTATGGCTACACCTTC.

Only one count was recorded for this clone. The chain has TRBV5-6 and TRBJ2-6; tentatively, D is TRBD1 or TRBD2 (5 bases each). In germline, CDR1 is SGHDT, CDR2 YYEEEE. This CDR3 is built from 16 residues. V lost 3 bases, J lost 0 bases, and 10 bases lay in between. The CDR3 here is CASSWGPISGANVLTF. The CDR3 DNA reads TGTGCCAGCAGCTGGGGACCGATCTCTGGGGCCAACGTCCTGACTTTC.

J is TRBJ1-2 and V is TRBV5-1; D is possibly TRBD1 (6 bases). The CDR3 is 15 residues long. The germline V gene has CDR1 SGHRS and CDR2 YFSETQ. Trimming cost V 0 bases and J 0 bases, with 9 bases left between them. CDR3 sequence reads: CASSLDQGPNYGYTF. In DNA form, the CDR3 reads TGCGCCAGCAGCTTGGATCAGGGGCCTAACTATGGCTACACCTTC. Filled out from reference TRBV5-1 and TRBJ1-2, the complete variable domain reads KAGVTQTPRYLIKTRGQQVTLSCSPISGHRSVSWYQQTPGQGLQFLFEYFSETQRNKGNFPGRFSGRQFSNSRSEMNVSTLELGDSALYLCASSLDQGPNYGYTFGSGTRLTVV.

Here the CDR3 DNA reads TGTGCCAGCGGGTGGGGGGCGGACACTGAAGCTTTCTTT. As protein: CASGWGADTEAFF. The chain joins TRBV27 to TRBJ1-1, with D perhaps matching TRBD1 (6 bases). The CDR3 length is 13 residues. Germline CDR1 is MNHEY and CDR2 is SMNVEV (reference sequence). V lost 8 bases and J lost 3, with 13 bases in between.

V usage is TRBV2 and J usage is TRBJ2-3, with 11 bases matching TRBD2. CDR3 length equals 16 residues. Germline CDR1 and CDR2: SNHLY and FYNNEI. Trimming cost V 5 bases and J 0 bases; bases outside gene matches: 4. The CDR3 protein is CASSLRTSGSTDTQYF. CDR3 DNA: TGTGCCAGCAGTCTAAGGACTAGCGGGAGCACAGATACGCAGTATTTT.

The chain joins TRBV29-1 to TRBJ2-1; TRBD2 matches 8 bases. J was trimmed by 0 bases and V by 6 bases; bases with no gene match: 4. The germline CDR1 and CDR2 sequences are SQVTM and ANQGSEA. The CDR3 sequence is 14 residues long. CDR3 amino acids: CSVVSGSSYNEQFF. In nucleotides, the CDR3 is TGCAGCGTAGTCAGCGGGAGCTCCTACAATGAGCAGTTCTTC.

V and J are TRBV5-1 and TRBJ2-3; TRBD2 agrees at 11 bases. CDR3 length equals 16 residues. J gave up 3 bases and V 1 base, and 4 bases lay outside the gene matches. In germline, CDR1 is SGHRS, CDR2 YFSETQ. CDR3 protein: CASSLQTSGVTDTQYF. The CDR3 DNA follows: TGCGCCAGCAGCTTGCAGACTAGCGGGGTTACAGATACGCAGTATTTT.